This TCR beta chain came from a study of blood T cell repertoires in COVID-19. About the research overall: COVID-19 samples collected from the United States, Italy and Spain covered acute and convalescent phases. PBMCs, B-cell-depleted T cells, or T cells provided the cDNA or gDNA that made up the material.

This CDR3 contains 15 residues. Germline CDR1 SGHNT, CDR2 YENEEA. V gave up 1 base and J gave up 1 base, with 10 bases separating them. In the study's own analysis: Quantification of nucleated cells was approximated via reference gene primer amplification. TCRdb's copy holds only in-frame clones and misses some; the assay was immunoSEQ multiplex PCR. Clone size and the V and J calls come from that table; the DNA yielded D and trimming. Of about 150,000 clones in the sample, 70% to 85% were seen once. V is TRBV11-3 and J is TRBJ2-5; D is undetermined. Sequenced input: peripheral blood. The sequence was obtained from a woman in her sixties with acute or convalescent COVID-19. This chain's CDR3 is CASSLGSRFQETQYF. The CDR3 DNA reads TGTGCCAGCAGCTTAGGATCCAGGTTCCAAGAGACCCAGTACTTC.